This TCR beta chain was profiled in a study of T-cell reconstitution after alpha-beta-depleted transplantation in children. Study results and caveats: Some patients showed high day-60 TCRbeta diversity, which derived from surviving recipient T cells and thymic progenitors. Roughly two months post-transplant, alpha-beta T cells reportedly originated from several hundred graft clones that had expanded.

Unique molecular identifiers were incorporated during preparation of the TCRbeta library. TCRdb itself ran the PCR reads through MiXCR, one entry per CDR3 protein. The sample shows 90,000 to 100,000 distinct CDR3 sequences, more than 20% of them seen only once. Concerning this clonotype: The target antigen is unknown.

The specimen was PBMCs, collected before TCRalphabeta/CD19-depleted stem cell transplant. This receptor was identified in a boy aged 2 to 10 with acute lymphoblastic leukemia, due to receive a stem cell transplant.

CDR3 amino acids: CASSGLAEGPGELFF. CDR3 coding DNA: TGTGCCAGCAGCGGACTAGCGGAGGGGCCCGGGGAGCTGTTTTTT. The chain couples TRBV7-8 to TRBJ2-2, with TRBD2 matching over 10 bases. V gave up 5 bases and J gave up 6 bases; unmatched junction bases: 6. The CDR3 spans 15 residues. Germline V gene sequence: CDR1 SGHVS, CDR2 FQNEAQ. The full variable domain, rest sourced from reference TRBV7-8 and TRBJ2-2, is GAGVSQSPRYKVAKRGQDVALRCDPISGHVSLFWYQQALGQGPEFLTYFQNEAQLDKSGLPSDRFFAERPEGSVSTLKIQRTQQEDSAVYLCASSGLAEGPGELFFGEGSRLTVL.